This T cell receptor beta chain comes out of a study of monozygotic twins with inflammatory bowel disease. UMIs that had a 6-nucleotide sample barcode were put in using template switching. TCRdb reprocessed the 5' RACE reads and keeps a single row for each CDR3 protein, giving no DNA. The sample includes some 440,000 distinct CDR3 sequences. The CDR3 length is 14 residues. The germline gives CDR1 LNHDA, CDR2 SQIVND (reference sequence). The TCR originated in a human donor with ulcerative colitis or Crohn's disease, or a healthy co-twin of an affected twin (not recorded which). This chain connects TRBV19 to TRBJ2-2; TCRdb's assignment of TRBD2 cannot be checked, as there is no DNA. The sample consisted of blood. The CDR3 region is CASSIGVGDRELFF.